The 25 T cell receptor beta chains presented below share a single source sample, sequenced in a study of T cells in pancreatic ductal adenocarcinoma. Sequencing used immunoSEQ multiplex PCR; TCRdb keeps in-frame clones, though not all of them. The sample holds about 100,000 clones; over 90% are singletons and the top ten take roughly 3.1%. Surgery without prior neoadjuvant therapy was the treatment of the selected pancreatic ductal adenocarcinoma patients. Specimen: PBMCs. These receptors all come from a human donor with pancreatic ductal adenocarcinoma.

The chain employs TRBV10-3 and TRBJ1-1; no clear D gene. The length of the CDR3 is 11 residues. V was cut by 4 bases and J by 4 bases, with 4 bases left in between. Germline CDR1 is ENHRY and CDR2 is SYGVKD. The CDR3 DNA sequence: TGTGCCATCAGTGCAGGCACTGAAGCTTTCTTT. Protein sequence: CAISAGTEAFF.

The chain couples TRBV18 to TRBJ2-5; possible D gene TRBD2, 5 bases. The CDR3 is 13 residues long. V shed 1 base and J shed 4 bases, with 7 bases lying between them. The germline gives CDR1 KGHSH, CDR2 LQKENI. The CDR3 loop is CASSPRERETQYF. The CDR3 region has the DNA TGTGCCAGCTCACCACGGGAGCGAGAGACCCAGTACTTC. Based on the CDR3 plus reference TRBV18 and TRBJ2-5, the full variable domain is NAGVMQNPRHLVRRRGQEARLRCSPMKGHSHVYWYRQLPEEGLKFMVYLQKENIIDESGMPKERFSAEFPKEGPSILRIQQVVRGDSAAYFCASSPRERETQYFGPGTRLLVL.

The V and J genes are TRBV19 and TRBJ2-7; TRBD1 agrees at 9 bases. CDR3 size: 15 residues. Germline values: CDR1 LNHDA, CDR2 SQIVND (reference sequence). V was clipped by 8 bases and J by 2 bases; unmatched bases: 10. Here the CDR3 reads CASGPETGGPYEQYF. CDR3 bases: TGTGCCAGTGGACCAGAGACAGGGGGGCCCTACGAGCAGTACTTC. Drawing the rest from reference TRBV19 and TRBJ2-7, the complete variable domain is DGGITQSPKYLFRKEGQNVTLSCEQNLNHDAMYWYRQDPGQGLRLIYYSQIVNDFQKGDIAEGYSVSREKKESFPLTVTSAQKNPTAFYLCASGPETGGPYEQYFGPGTRLTVT.

This sequence joins TRBV6-1 and TRBJ2-7; 7 bases fit TRBD1. The V and J ends lost 6 bases and 4 bases, in that order; junction bases with no gene match: 12. Per germline, CDR1 MNHNS and CDR2 SASEGT. The CDR3 length is 15 residues. The CDR3 nucleotides are TGTGCCAGCAGAACTGGGACAGTGCTTCGGTACGAGCAGTACTTC. This encodes CASRTGTVLRYEQYF.

This chain connects TRBV7-2 to TRBJ2-7; the match to TRBD1 covers 8 bases. The CDR3 loop spans 18 amino acids. The V gene end was trimmed by 1 base and the J gene end by 0 bases; junction bases not matched to a gene: 11. Germline-derived CDR1 and CDR2 are SGHTA and FQGNSA. DNA for the CDR3: TGTGCCAGCAGCTTAGTCGGGACAGGCACGATCATCTCCTACGAGCAGTACTTC. This codes for CASSLVGTGTIISYEQYF. The whole variable domain, remainder taken from reference TRBV7-2 and TRBJ2-7, is GAGVSQSPSNKVTEKGKDVELRCDPISGHTALYWYRQSLGQGLEFLIYFQGNSAPDKSGLPSDRFSAERTGGSVSTLTIQRTQQEDSAVYLCASSLVGTGTIISYEQYFGPGTRLTVT.

The rearrangement uses TRBV5-1 and TRBJ2-2; 11 positions agree with TRBD2. The CDR3 has 16 amino acids. Germline V gene lookup returns CDR1 SGHRS and CDR2 YFSETQ. With V trimmed by 6 bases and J by 2 bases, 6 bases remained unmatched. CDR3 sequence: CASKTSGIGNTGELFF. For the CDR3, the DNA is TGCGCCAGCAAGACTAGCGGGATTGGTAACACCGGGGAGCTGTTTTTT.

V gene TRBV5-1 combines with J gene TRBJ2-3; D remains unclear. V dropped 4 bases and J dropped 3 bases, with 6 bases sitting between them. The length of the CDR3 is 12 residues. CDR1 is SGHRS, CDR2 YFSETQ, per germline. The CDR3 coding sequence is TGCGCCAGCAGCACAGAGACAGATACGCAGTATTTT. Translated: CASSTETDTQYF.

J is TRBJ2-1 and V is TRBV30; 9 bases line up with TRBD2. The V segment lost 4 bases and the J segment 7 bases; nucleotides outside the gene matches: 8. Germline CDR1 and CDR2: GTSNPN and SVGIG (reference sequence). The CDR3 spans 14 residues. The CDR3 DNA reads as TGTGCCTGGAAAAAAGCGGGAGGTAGTAATGAGCAGTTCTTC. This translates into CAWKKAGGSNEQFF. The variable domain in full, with the rest retrieved from reference TRBV30 and TRBJ2-1, is SQTIHQWPATLVQPVGSPLSLECTVEGTSNPNLYWYRQAAGRGLQLLFYSVGIGQISSEVPQNLSASRPQDRQFILSSKKLLLSDSGFYLCAWKKAGGSNEQFFGPGTRLTVL.

The genes are TRBV10-1 and TRBJ2-7, with 10 bases lining up with TRBD1. V was clipped by 3 bases and J by 6 bases; unmatched bases: 11. The germline V gene has CDR1 WNHNN and CDR2 SYGVQD (reference sequence). This CDR3 is built from 16 residues. CDR3 coding DNA: TGCGCCAGCAGTGATTCCAGACAGGGGGCGCATTCCGAGCAGTACTTC. Translating it yields CASSDSRQGAHSEQYF.

The chain uses TRBV4-3 and TRBJ2-3, with D tentatively TRBD1 (6 bases). Trimming pared 3 bases from V and 4 bases from J, leaving 14 bases between. Germline assignment: CDR1 LGHNA and CDR2 YSLEER. The CDR3 consists of 15 residues. The CDR3 spells CASSHMTGDPDTQYF. The CDR3 bases are TGCGCCAGCAGCCACATGACAGGAGACCCAGATACGCAGTATTTT.

J is TRBJ1-5 and V is TRBV4-2; 7 bases map to TRBD1. This CDR3 has 16 amino acids. Germline-derived CDR1 and CDR2 are LGHNA and YNFKEQ. The J segment lost 3 bases and the V segment lost 4 bases, leaving 9 bases of the junction unmatched. CDR3 coding DNA: TGTGCCAGCAGCCCCGATTCGGGACAGATCAATCAGCCCCAGCATTTT. Protein: CASSPDSGQINQPQHF.

The chain links TRBV18 to TRBJ2-1; TRBD2 matches at 7 bases. The CDR3 runs 15 residues. Trimming took 0 bases from V and 4 from J; bases not matched to a gene: 3. Germline V gene lookup returns CDR1 KGHSH and CDR2 LQKENI. This chain's CDR3 is CASSPPTSYYNEQFF. The CDR3 DNA is TGTGCCAGCTCACCACCGACTAGCTATTACAATGAGCAGTTCTTC.

The chain uses TRBV5-1 and TRBJ1-4; D remains ambiguous. V dropped 3 bases and J dropped 4 bases, with 7 bases sitting between them. Germline V CDR1 and CDR2: SGHRS, YFSETQ. The CDR3 consists of 13 residues. Here the CDR3 DNA reads TGCGCCAGCAGCTCGTCGTTTAATGAAAAACTGTTTTTT. Translating gives CASSSSFNEKLFF. Supplemented by reference TRBV5-1 and TRBJ1-4, the full variable domain reads KAGVTQTPRYLIKTRGQQVTLSCSPISGHRSVSWYQQTPGQGLQFLFEYFSETQRNKGNFPGRFSGRQFSNSRSEMNVSTLELGDSALYLCASSSSFNEKLFFGSGTQLSVL.

The chain links TRBV29-1 to TRBJ1-2; D ambiguous. Looked up from germline, CDR1 is SQVTM and CDR2 is ANQGSEA. V lost 3 bases, J lost 8 bases, and 19 bases lay in between. This CDR3 region has 14 residues. The CDR3 spells CSVDPGRQEGGYTF. CDR3 in DNA: TGCAGCGTTGACCCCGGAAGGCAGGAAGGCGGCTACACCTTC.

V gene TRBV9 combines with J gene TRBJ2-3; maybe TRBD2 (6 bases). CDR1 and CDR2 (germline): SGDLS, YYNGEE. Trimming stripped 0 bases from V and 3 bases from J, with 8 bases between. The CDR3 is 14 amino acids. CDR3 amino acids: CASSVDSGTDTQYF. CDR3 bases: TGTGCCAGCAGCGTAGATAGCGGAACAGATACGCAGTATTTT.

The rearrangement uses TRBV7-2 and TRBJ1-1; TRBD1 matches 8 bases. Germline trimming cut 8 bases from V and 4 bases from J; bases unmatched to any gene: 6. The germline V gene encodes CDR1 SGHTA and CDR2 FQGNSA. The CDR3 totals 13 residues. CDR3 protein: CASAGQGGTEAFF. The DNA of the CDR3 is TGTGCCAGCGCCGGACAGGGTGGCACTGAAGCTTTCTTT.

This chain links TRBV2 with TRBJ2-3; 7 nucleotides agree with TRBD1. CDR1 is SNHLY and CDR2 is FYNNEI in the germline V gene. V lost 9 bases to trimming and J lost 2 bases; unmatched junction nucleotides: 5. This CDR3 has 13 amino acids. The CDR3 is CASSGGSTDTQYF. The CDR3 DNA reads as TGTGCCAGTTCAGGGGGTTCCACAGATACGCAGTATTTT. The whole variable domain, remainder taken from reference TRBV2 and TRBJ2-3, is EPEVTQTPSHQVTQMGQEVILRCVPISNHLYFYWYRQILGQKVEFLVSFYNNEISEKSEIFDDQFSVERPDGSNFTLKIRSTKLEDSAMYFCASSGGSTDTQYFGPGTRLTVL.

The rearrangement links TRBV5-4 to TRBJ2-3; a possible D gene is TRBD1 (8 bases). The germline V gene encodes CDR1 SGHNT and CDR2 YYREEE (reference sequence). The V gene lost 6 bases and the J gene lost 0 bases, with 17 bases spanning the gap. This CDR3 has 16 residues. The CDR3 loop is CASTTGGGASTDTQYF. The CDR3 DNA is TGTGCCAGCACCACAGGGGGGGGAGCTAGCACAGATACGCAGTATTTT.

This clone has only one observation. The chain uses TRBV4-1 and TRBJ2-7; 12 nucleotides match TRBD2. This CDR3 has 17 amino acids. The ends lost 1 base at V and 4 bases at J; junction bases unmatched: 8. Germline V CDR1 and CDR2: MGHRA, YSYEKL. CDR3: CASSQGTLAGGRYEQYF. The CDR3 nucleotides are TGCGCCAGCAGCCAAGGTACCCTAGCGGGGGGGAGGTACGAGCAGTACTTC.

The J gene is TRBJ2-7, the V gene TRBV29-1; possible D gene TRBD1, 6 bases. The CDR3 runs to 12 residues. The V end was cut by 7 bases, the J end by 3 bases, with 13 bases between. The germline V gene has CDR1 SQVTM and CDR2 ANQGSEA. The DNA for the CDR3 is TGCAGCGCCCGGGACACTTACTACGAGCAGTACTTC. Translating it yields CSARDTYYEQYF.

This chain connects TRBV28 to TRBJ2-7; 8 nucleotides match TRBD1. The CDR3 loop spans 14 amino acids. V lost 5 bases, J lost 6 bases, and 9 bases stayed unmatched. Germline CDR1 is MDHEN and CDR2 is SYDVKM. The CDR3 bases are TGTGCCAGCAGTCCCACGACGGACAGGGCCGAGCAGTACTTC. This gives the protein CASSPTTDRAEQYF.

The rearrangement links TRBV30 to TRBJ1-1, with TRBD1 identical over 9 bases. The CDR3 has 15 residues. Trimming cost V 8 bases and J 0 bases; bases outside gene matches: 10. Germline assignment: CDR1 GTSNPN and CDR2 SVGIG (reference sequence). The DNA of the CDR3 is TGTGCCGTAGACAGGGGGGCCTCGATGAACACTGAAGCTTTCTTT. This gives the protein CAVDRGASMNTEAFF.

The V call is TRBV15, the J call TRBJ2-5, with 7 bases lining up with TRBD2. Losses at the gene ends were 1 base for V and 5 bases for J; bases not matched to a gene: 7. This CDR3 has 15 residues. The germline CDR1 and CDR2 sequences are LNHNV and YYDKDF (reference sequence). The CDR3 is CATSRAGGRAETQYF. CDR3 bases: TGTGCCACCAGCAGAGCGGGGGGAAGAGCGGAGACCCAGTACTTC.

The V and J genes are TRBV30 and TRBJ2-7, with TRBD2 matching over 9 bases. CDR3 length equals 14 residues. Germline assignment: CDR1 GTSNPN and CDR2 SVGIG (reference sequence). The J segment lost 2 bases and the V segment lost 2 bases, leaving 4 bases of the junction unmatched. The DNA for the CDR3 is TGTGCCTGGAGTCCAAGCGGGAGGCCCTACGAGCAGTACTTC. This encodes CAWSPSGRPYEQYF.

The V and J genes are TRBV7-6 and TRBJ2-5; unclear D gene. V lost 4 bases and J lost 5, with 5 bases in between. CDR3 length equals 11 residues. The V gene's germline CDR1 is SGHVS and CDR2 FNYEAQ. CDR3 in amino acids: CASSSEETQYF. The CDR3 DNA follows: TGTGCCAGCAGCTCCGAGGAGACCCAGTACTTC.